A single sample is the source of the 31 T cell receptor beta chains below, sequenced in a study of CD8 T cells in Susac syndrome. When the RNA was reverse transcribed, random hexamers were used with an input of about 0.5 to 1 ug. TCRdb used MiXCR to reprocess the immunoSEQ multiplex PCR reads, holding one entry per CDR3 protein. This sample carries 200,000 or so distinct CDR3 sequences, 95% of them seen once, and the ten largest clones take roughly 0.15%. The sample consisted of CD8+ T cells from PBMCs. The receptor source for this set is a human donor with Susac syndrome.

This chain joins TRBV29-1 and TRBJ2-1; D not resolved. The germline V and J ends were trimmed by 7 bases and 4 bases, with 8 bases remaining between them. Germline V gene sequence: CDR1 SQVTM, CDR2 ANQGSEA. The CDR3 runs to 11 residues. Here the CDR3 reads CSALEYNEQFF. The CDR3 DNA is TGCAGCGCCCTCGAGTACAATGAGCAGTTCTTC.

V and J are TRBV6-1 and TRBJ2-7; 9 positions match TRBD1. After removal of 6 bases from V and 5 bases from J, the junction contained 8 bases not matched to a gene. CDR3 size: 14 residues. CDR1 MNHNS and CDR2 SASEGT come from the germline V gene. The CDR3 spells CASSRGQGINEQYF. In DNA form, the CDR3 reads TGTGCCAGCAGCCGCGGACAGGGGATCAACGAGCAGTACTTC.

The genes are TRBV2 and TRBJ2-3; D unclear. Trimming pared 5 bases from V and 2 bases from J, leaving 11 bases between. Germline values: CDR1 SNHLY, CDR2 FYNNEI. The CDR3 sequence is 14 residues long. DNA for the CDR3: TGTGCCAGCAGTTATGAGAGGCACACAGATACGCAGTATTTT. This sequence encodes CASSYERHTDTQYF.

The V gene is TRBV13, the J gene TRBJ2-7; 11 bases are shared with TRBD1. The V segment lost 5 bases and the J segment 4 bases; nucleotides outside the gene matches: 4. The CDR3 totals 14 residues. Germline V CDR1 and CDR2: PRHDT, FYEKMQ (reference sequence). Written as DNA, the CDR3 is TGTGCCAGCAGCCGAGGACAGGGGGCTTACGAGCAGTACTTC. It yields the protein CASSRGQGAYEQYF.

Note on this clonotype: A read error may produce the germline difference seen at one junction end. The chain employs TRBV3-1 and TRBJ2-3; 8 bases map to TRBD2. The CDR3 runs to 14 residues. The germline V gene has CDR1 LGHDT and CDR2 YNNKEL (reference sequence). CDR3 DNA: TGTGCCAGCAGCCAAGAAAGTTTGACCGGGACTAGAATTTTT. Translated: CASSQESLTGTRIF.

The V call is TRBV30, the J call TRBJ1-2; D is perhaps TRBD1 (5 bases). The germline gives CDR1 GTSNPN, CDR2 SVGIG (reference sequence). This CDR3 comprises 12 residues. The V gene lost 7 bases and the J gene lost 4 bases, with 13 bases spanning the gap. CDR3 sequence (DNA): TGTGCCTTCACGCAGGGTGGCTATGGCTACACCTTC. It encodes CAFTQGGYGYTF.

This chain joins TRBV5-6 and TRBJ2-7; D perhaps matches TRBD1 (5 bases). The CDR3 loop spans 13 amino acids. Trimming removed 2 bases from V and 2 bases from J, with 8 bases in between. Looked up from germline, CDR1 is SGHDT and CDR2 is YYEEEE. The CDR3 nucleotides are TGTGCCAGCAGCTTTGGACAACCCTACGAGCAGTACTTC. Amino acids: CASSFGQPYEQYF.

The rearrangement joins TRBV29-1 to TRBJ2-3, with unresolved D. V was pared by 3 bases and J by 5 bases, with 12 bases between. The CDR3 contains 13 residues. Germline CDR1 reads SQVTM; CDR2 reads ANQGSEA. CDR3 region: CSVDGPPGDTQYF. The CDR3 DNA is TGCAGCGTTGATGGACCGCCGGGAGATACGCAGTATTTT.

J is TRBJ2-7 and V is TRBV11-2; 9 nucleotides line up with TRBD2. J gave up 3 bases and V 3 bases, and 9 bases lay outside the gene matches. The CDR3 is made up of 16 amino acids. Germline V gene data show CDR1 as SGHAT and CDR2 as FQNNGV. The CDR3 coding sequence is TGTGCCAGCAGCTTCTTCGGACTAGCGACTTTCTACGAGCAGTACTTC. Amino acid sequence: CASSFFGLATFYEQYF. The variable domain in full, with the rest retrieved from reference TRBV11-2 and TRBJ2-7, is EAGVAQSPRYKIIEKRQSVAFWCNPISGHATLYWYQQILGQGPKLLIQFQNNGVVDDSQLPKDRFSAERLKGVDSTLKIQPAKLEDSAVYLCASSFFGLATFYEQYFGPGTRLTVT.

The DNA of the CDR3 is TGTGCCAGCAGCCTCGGAGCCGGGACGGCTCGACCCTACACCTTC. Translated: CASSLGAGTARPYTF. This chain joins TRBV7-9 and TRBJ1-2; TRBD1 might be the D (5 bases). V was trimmed by 5 bases and J by 10 bases, leaving 23 bases between them. Germline V gene data show CDR1 as SEHNR and CDR2 as FQNEAQ (reference sequence). The CDR3 length is 15 residues.

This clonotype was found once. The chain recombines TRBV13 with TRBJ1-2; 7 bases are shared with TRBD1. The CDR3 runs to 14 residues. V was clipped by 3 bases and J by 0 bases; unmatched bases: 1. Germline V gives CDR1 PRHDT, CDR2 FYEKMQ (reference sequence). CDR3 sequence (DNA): TGTGCCAGCAGCTTGACAGGGACTAACTATGGCTACACCTTC. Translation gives CASSLTGTNYGYTF.

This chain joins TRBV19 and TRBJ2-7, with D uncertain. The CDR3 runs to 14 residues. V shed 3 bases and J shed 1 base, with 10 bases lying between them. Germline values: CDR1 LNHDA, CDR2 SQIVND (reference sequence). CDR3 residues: CASSIGQPSYEQYF. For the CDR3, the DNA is TGTGCCAGTAGTATTGGGCAACCATCCTACGAGCAGTACTTC.

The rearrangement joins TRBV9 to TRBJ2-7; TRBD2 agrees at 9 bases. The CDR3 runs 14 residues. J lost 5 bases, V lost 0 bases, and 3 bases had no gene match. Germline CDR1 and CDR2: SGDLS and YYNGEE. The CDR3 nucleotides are TGTGCCAGCAGCGTAGCTAGCGGGATGGACGAGCAGTACTTC. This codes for CASSVASGMDEQYF. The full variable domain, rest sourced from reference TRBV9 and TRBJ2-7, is DSGVTQTPKHLITATGQRVTLRCSPRSGDLSVYWYQQSLDQGLQFLIQYYNGEERAKGNILERFSAQQFPDLHSELNLSSLELGDSALYFCASSVASGMDEQYFGPGTRLTVT.

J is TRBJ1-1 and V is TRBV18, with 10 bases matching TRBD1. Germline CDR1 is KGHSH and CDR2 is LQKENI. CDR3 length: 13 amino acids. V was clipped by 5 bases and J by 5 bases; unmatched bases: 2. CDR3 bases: TGTGCCAGCTCATCGGGACAGGGGACTGAAGCTTTCTTT. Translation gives CASSSGQGTEAFF.

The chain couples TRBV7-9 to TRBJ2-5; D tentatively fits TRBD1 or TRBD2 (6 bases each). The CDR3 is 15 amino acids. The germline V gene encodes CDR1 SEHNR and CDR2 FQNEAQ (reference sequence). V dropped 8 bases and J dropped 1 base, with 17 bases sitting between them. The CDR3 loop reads CASSGRQGSQETQYF. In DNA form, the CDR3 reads TGTGCCAGCTCGGGGAGGCAGGGGTCCCAAGAGACCCAGTACTTC.

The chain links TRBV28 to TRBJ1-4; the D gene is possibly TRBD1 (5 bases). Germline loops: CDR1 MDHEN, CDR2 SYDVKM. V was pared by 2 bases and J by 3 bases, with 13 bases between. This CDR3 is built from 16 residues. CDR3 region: CASSLRVGGANEKLFF. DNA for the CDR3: TGTGCCAGCAGTTTACGAGTCGGAGGGGCTAATGAAAAACTGTTTTTT.

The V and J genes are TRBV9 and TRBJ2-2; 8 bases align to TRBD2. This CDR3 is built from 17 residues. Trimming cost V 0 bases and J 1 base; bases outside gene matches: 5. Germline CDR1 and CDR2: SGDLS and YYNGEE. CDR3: CASSVVASGLNTGELFF. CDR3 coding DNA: TGTGCCAGCAGCGTAGTAGCTAGCGGGCTGAACACCGGGGAGCTGTTTTTT.

The CDR3 DNA follows: TGCAGTGCTAGAGCTGTGTCAGGGAGCACTGAAGCTTTCTTT. It translates to CSARAVSGSTEAFF. V usage is TRBV20-1 and J usage is TRBJ1-1; perhaps TRBD1 as D (5 bases). There are 14 residues in the CDR3. The V and J ends lost 1 base and 4 bases respectively, with 13 bases between them. CDR1 is DFQATT, CDR2 SNEGSKA, per germline (reference sequence).

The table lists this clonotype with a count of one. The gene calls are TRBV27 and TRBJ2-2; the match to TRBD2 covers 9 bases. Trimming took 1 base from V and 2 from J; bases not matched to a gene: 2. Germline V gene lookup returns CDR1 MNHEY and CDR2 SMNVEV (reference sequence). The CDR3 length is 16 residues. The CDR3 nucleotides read TGTGCCAGCAGTTTATATAGCGGGAGTAACACCGGGGAGCTGTTTTTT. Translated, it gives CASSLYSGSNTGELFF.

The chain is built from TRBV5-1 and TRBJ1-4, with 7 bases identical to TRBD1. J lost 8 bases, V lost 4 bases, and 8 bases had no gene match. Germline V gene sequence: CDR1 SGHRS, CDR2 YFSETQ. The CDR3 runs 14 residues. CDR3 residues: CASSPGQTIEKLFF. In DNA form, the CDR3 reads TGCGCCAGCAGCCCGGGACAGACGATCGAAAAACTGTTTTTT.

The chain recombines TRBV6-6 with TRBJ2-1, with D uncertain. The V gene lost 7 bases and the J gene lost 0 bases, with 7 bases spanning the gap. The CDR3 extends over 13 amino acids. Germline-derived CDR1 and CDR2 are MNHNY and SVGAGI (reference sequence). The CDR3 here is CASTISSYNEQFF. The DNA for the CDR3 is TGTGCCAGCACTATAAGCTCCTACAATGAGCAGTTCTTC.

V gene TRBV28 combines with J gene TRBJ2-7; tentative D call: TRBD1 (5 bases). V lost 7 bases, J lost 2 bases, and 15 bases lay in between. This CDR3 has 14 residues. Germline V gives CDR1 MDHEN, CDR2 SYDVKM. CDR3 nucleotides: TGTGCCAGCACAGTCCCACAGGAACCCTACGAGCAGTACTTC. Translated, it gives CASTVPQEPYEQYF.

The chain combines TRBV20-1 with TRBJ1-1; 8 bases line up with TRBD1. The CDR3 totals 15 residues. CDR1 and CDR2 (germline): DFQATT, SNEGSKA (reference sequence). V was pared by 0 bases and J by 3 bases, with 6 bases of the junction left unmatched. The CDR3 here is CSARDIDRGDTEAFF. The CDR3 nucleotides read TGCAGTGCTAGAGATATTGACAGGGGCGACACTGAAGCTTTCTTT.

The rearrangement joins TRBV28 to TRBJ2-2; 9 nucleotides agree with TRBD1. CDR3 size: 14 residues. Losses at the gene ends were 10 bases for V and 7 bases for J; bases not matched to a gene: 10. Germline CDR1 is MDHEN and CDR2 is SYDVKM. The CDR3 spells CATKTGGFGGELFF. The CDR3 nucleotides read TGTGCCACTAAAACAGGGGGCTTTGGCGGGGAGCTGTTTTTT.

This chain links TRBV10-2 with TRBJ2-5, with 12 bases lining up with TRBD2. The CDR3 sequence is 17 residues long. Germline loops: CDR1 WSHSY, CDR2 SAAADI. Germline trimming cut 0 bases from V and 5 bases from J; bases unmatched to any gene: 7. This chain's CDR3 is CASSESRGLAGRETQYF. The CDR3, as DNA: TGCGCCAGCAGTGAGTCAAGAGGACTAGCGGGGAGGGAGACCCAGTACTTC.

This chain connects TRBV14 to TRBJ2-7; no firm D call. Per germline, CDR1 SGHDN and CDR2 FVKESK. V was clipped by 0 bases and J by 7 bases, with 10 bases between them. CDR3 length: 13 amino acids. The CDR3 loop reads CASSQETPLEQYF. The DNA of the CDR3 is TGTGCCAGCAGCCAAGAGACCCCCCTGGAGCAGTACTTC.

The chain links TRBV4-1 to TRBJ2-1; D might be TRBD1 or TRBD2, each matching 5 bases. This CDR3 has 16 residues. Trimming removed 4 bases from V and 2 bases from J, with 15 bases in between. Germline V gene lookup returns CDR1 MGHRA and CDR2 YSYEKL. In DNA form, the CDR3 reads TGCGCCAGCAGCCCGGGGACGGGGATCACCTACAATGAGCAGTTCTTC. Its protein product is CASSPGTGITYNEQFF.

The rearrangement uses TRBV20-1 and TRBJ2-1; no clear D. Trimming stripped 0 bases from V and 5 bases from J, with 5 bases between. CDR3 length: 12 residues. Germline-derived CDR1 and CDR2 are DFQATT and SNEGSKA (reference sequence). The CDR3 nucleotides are TGCAGTGCTAGAGATCTAAACAATGAGCAGTTCTTC. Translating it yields CSARDLNNEQFF.

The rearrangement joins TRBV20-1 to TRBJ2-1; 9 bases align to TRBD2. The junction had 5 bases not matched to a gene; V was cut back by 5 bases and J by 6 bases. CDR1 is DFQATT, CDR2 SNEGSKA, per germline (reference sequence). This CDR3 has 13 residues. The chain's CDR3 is CSAASGRSNEQFF. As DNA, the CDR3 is TGCAGTGCTGCAAGCGGGAGGAGCAATGAGCAGTTCTTC.

The CDR3 DNA is TGCAGTGGTGCAGAGGGAAACACCATATATTTT. Its protein is CSGAEGNTIYF. The chain employs TRBV20-1 and TRBJ1-3; no definite D call. Germline V lookup: CDR1 DFQATT, CDR2 SNEGSKA (reference sequence). The CDR3 contains 11 residues. V was cut by 7 bases and J by 4 bases, with 8 bases left in between.

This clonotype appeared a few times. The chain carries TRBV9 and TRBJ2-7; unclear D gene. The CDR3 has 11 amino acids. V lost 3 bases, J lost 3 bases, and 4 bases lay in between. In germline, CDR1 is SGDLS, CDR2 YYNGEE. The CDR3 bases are TGTGCCAGCAGCGCGGGCTACGAGCAGTACTTC. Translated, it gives CASSAGYEQYF.